The present T cell receptor beta chain was sequenced within a study of cytomegalovirus exposure and HLA in healthy donors. Study results and caveats: Rare TCR sequences dominated, though some public TCRs recurred in many donors. Fewer N-insertions than the approximately 680-donor mean were reportedly shown by an Asian-associated ancestry cluster in a later analysis. In vitro, three CMV-associated chains proved specific for CMV antigens.

To note about this clone: The antigen is undetermined.

The PCR had 60 Vbeta and 13 Jbeta primers. TCRdb's copy holds only in-frame clones and misses some; the assay was immunoSEQ multiplex PCR. The sample lists around 130,000 clones, roughly 79% occurring once. J was trimmed by 8 bases and V by 8 bases; bases with no gene match: 10. Germline loops: CDR1 SNHLY, CDR2 FYNNEI. The CDR3 spans 14 residues. Material: PBMCs. This TCR derives from a woman between 45 and 60 years old in good health and CMV-seronegative. The genes are TRBV2 and TRBJ1-2; the match to TRBD1 covers 11 bases. The chain's CDR3 is CASEPGQGVNGYTF. The CDR3 bases are TGTGCCAGCGAACCGGGACAGGGGGTAAACGGCTACACCTTC.